Only a few counts were recorded for the clone carrying this T cell receptor (beta chain). Its target is unknown. The same CDR3 arises from other DNA sequences in this sample as well. This entry is derived from a study of pediatric ulcerative colitis. Method: immunoSEQ multiplex PCR; TCRdb's copy keeps in-frame clones and lacks some. Among under 70,000 clones listed, over 80% were seen once. Blood was drawn at the time of colonoscopy. Overall study findings and caveats: A couple of rectal clonotypes were found only in ulcerative colitis patients, all of them. In rectum, acute severe colitis had expanded clones and less diversity.

CDR1 SGHVS and CDR2 FQNEAQ come from the germline V gene. This CDR3 is 14 amino acids long. Trimming shortened V by 0 bases and J by 0 bases, and 5 bases separated the two germline ends. This chain links TRBV7-8 with TRBJ1-2, with unresolved D. The source material was blood. This receptor was taken from a boy younger than 18 who was a control in a study of pediatric ulcerative colitis. The CDR3 region is CASSLALANYGYTF. In nucleotides, the CDR3 is TGTGCCAGCAGCTTAGCGCTGGCTAACTATGGCTACACCTTC.